A selection of T cell receptor beta chains follows, all from one sample in a study of human T cells and chemical hapten exposure. MiXCR, applied by TCRdb to the RACE reads, yields one record per CDR3 protein. This table holds 85,000 to 100,000 distinct CDR3 sequences, 25% to 30% found once. The sample here was whole blood, taken in connection with sensitization to the hapten diphenylcyclopropenone (DPC). The receptors were gathered from a man aged 40-55 years with alopecia areata. Some clones in this sample may be carry-over from other donors' samples. Each CDR3 is given with its conserved first and last residue. A D gene is named only where the DNA matches it firmly. Size is omitted from some rows. Given values are once, few, many or a class for expanded clones.

j_call: TRBJ2-7; clone_size: few; v_call: TRBV2; d_call: NA; cdr3_nt: TGTGCCAGCAGTGCGGGGACTTTGCCATCCTACGAGCAGTACTTC; cdr3_aa: CASSAGTLPSYEQYF
j_call: TRBJ1-1; clone_size: NA; v_call: TRBV12-3/TRBV12-4; d_call: NA; cdr3_nt: TGTGCCAGCAGTTTAGCAGGGGTCCACACTGAAGCTTTCTTT; cdr3_aa: CASSLAGVHTEAFF
j_call: TRBJ2-7; clone_size: few; v_call: TRBV10-3; d_call: NA; cdr3_nt: TGTGCCATCAGTGCCACCGTCTACGAGCAGTACTTC; cdr3_aa: CAISATVYEQYF
j_call: TRBJ2-7; clone_size: few; v_call: TRBV20-1; d_call: NA; cdr3_nt: TGCAGTGCTGGCCGGGACTTGGACTACGAGCAGTACTTC; cdr3_aa: CSAGRDLDYEQYF
j_call: TRBJ2-7; clone_size: NA; v_call: TRBV5-1; d_call: NA; cdr3_nt: TGCGCCAGCAGCGATCTCGATGAGCAGTACTTC; cdr3_aa: CASSDLDEQYF
j_call: TRBJ2-5; clone_size: few; v_call: TRBV12-3/TRBV12-4; d_call: NA; cdr3_nt: TGTGCCAGCAGTTTACCAGAGAGGGACTGGGCGGAGACCCAGTACTTC; cdr3_aa: CASSLPERDWAETQYF
j_call: TRBJ2-7; clone_size: NA; v_call: TRBV6-5; d_call: NA; cdr3_nt: TGTGCCAGCAGAGGGACGCCGTCCTACGAGCAGTACTTC; cdr3_aa: CASRGTPSYEQYF
j_call: TRBJ1-3; clone_size: few; v_call: TRBV5-1; d_call: NA; cdr3_nt: TGCGCCAGCAGCTTATTAACCGGGGGCTCTGGAAACACCATATATTTT; cdr3_aa: CASSLLTGGSGNTIYF
j_call: TRBJ2-4; clone_size: NA; v_call: TRBV7-2; d_call: TRBD2; cdr3_nt: TGTGCCAGCAGCCCCCAGCTAGCGGCCGAGAAACCCCTAGCCAAAAACATTCAGTACTTC; cdr3_aa: CASSPQLAAEKPLAKNIQYF
j_call: TRBJ1-1; clone_size: once; v_call: TRBV5-4; d_call: NA; cdr3_nt: TGTGCCAGCAGCTTGTGGGGACCGAACACTGAAGCTTTCTTT; cdr3_aa: CASSLWGPNTEAFF
j_call: TRBJ2-1; clone_size: NA; v_call: TRBV20-1; d_call: TRBD2; cdr3_nt: TGCAGTGCTACCGTTCTAGCGGGAGTTGGGAATGAGCAGTTCTTC; cdr3_aa: CSATVLAGVGNEQFF
j_call: TRBJ2-5; clone_size: NA; v_call: TRBV12-3/TRBV12-4; d_call: TRBD1; cdr3_nt: TGTGCCAGCAGTACCGCCAGGGGGACGGAGACCCAGTACTTC; cdr3_aa: CASSTARGTETQYF
j_call: TRBJ2-3; clone_size: few; v_call: TRBV15; d_call: NA; cdr3_nt: TGTGCCACCAGCAGAGATGCGGCGGTCCTAAGCACAGATACGCAGTATTTT; cdr3_aa: CATSRDAAVLSTDTQYF
j_call: TRBJ1-2; clone_size: NA; v_call: TRBV7-8; d_call: TRBD1; cdr3_nt: TGTGCCAGCAGCTACGGGGGGTGGGGGACAGGGAGCGACTATGGCTACACCTTC; cdr3_aa: CASSYGGWGTGSDYGYTF
j_call: TRBJ2-6; clone_size: few; v_call: TRBV24-1; d_call: NA; cdr3_nt: TGTGCCACCAGTGATTCGGTGGGGGATGGGACCAACGTCCTGACTTTC; cdr3_aa: CATSDSVGDGTNVLTF
j_call: TRBJ1-6; clone_size: few; v_call: TRBV28; d_call: NA; cdr3_nt: TGTGCCAGCAGGGCGGCCGGGAGCACTTCACCCCTCCACTTT; cdr3_aa: CASRAAGSTSPLHF
j_call: TRBJ1-6; clone_size: NA; v_call: TRBV6-6; d_call: NA; cdr3_nt: TGTGCCAGCAGTAAGGACGGAGCTTCACCCCTCCACTTT; cdr3_aa: CASSKDGASPLHF